This T cell receptor (beta chain) was obtained from a study of high-grade serous ovarian cancer treatment subgroups. Tumor samples were obtained before definitive surgery or chemotherapy. The table came from immunoSEQ multiplex PCR; TCRdb's copy has only in-frame clones and leaves some out. The data show approximately 1,600 clones, roughly 70% seen once. With regard to this clone: Its matching antigen is unknown.

Trimming removed 0 bases from V and 5 bases from J; junction bases left unmatched: 7. Germline V lookup: CDR1 LGHNA, CDR2 YSLEER. This CDR3 contains 17 residues. Study results and caveats: Higher neoantigen levels went with greater TCR clonal relatedness. Spatial context was lost because tumors were sequenced in bulk.

The V gene is TRBV4-3, the J gene TRBJ2-1; 10 nucleotides match TRBD1. This TCR was recovered from a human donor with high-grade serous ovarian cancer. The specimen was tumor tissue. The DNA for the CDR3 is TGCGCCAGCAGCCAAGATCTCGGGACAGGGGACAACAATGAGCAGTTCTTC. It is translated as CASSQDLGTGDNNEQFF.